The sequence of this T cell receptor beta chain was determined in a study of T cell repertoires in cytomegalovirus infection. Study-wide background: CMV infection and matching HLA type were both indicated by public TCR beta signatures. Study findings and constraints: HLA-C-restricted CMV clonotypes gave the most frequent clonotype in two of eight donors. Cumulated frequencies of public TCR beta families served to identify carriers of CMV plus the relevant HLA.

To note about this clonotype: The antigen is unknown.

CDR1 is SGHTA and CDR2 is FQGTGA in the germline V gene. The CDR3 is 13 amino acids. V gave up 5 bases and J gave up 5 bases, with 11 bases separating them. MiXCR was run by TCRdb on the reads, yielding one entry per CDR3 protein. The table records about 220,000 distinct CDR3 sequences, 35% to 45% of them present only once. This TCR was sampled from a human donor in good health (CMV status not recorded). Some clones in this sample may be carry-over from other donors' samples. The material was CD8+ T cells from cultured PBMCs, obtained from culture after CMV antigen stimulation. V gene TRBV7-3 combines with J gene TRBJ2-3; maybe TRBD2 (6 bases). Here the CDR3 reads CASSLGLRDTQYF. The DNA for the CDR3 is TGTGCCAGCAGCCTGGGACTGCGAGATACGCAGTATTTT.